This is a list of T cell receptor beta chains from one sample in a study of T-cell memory formation after mild COVID-19. TCRdb re-derived calls from the 5' RACE reads in MiXCR, one entry per CDR3 protein. The sample includes hundreds of thousands of distinct CDR3 sequences, 20% of them seen just once. Sequencing was carried out using PBMCs or a T cell subset sorted from them (not recorded which). The receptors originated from an adult woman who had mild COVID-19 (a few samples of this study predate the infection). Cell type and time point are not known. Both conserved end residues are part of each CDR3. D genes are given only for firm matches. Clone size is not always given. Where it is, it says once, few, many or a class for expanded clones.

d_gene	v_gene	len	j_gene	abundance	CDR3nt	CDR3aa
NA	TRBV7-2	17	TRBJ2-5	NA	TGTGCCAGCAGCTTTACTTGGACAGCTCCCCAACGGGAGACCCAGTACTTC	CASSFTWTAPQRETQYF
NA	TRBV2	13	TRBJ2-2	many	TGTGCCAGCGGCCACCAGATACCCGGGGAGCTGTTTTTT	CASGHQIPGELFF
TRBD2	TRBV4-1	18	TRBJ2-7	NA	TGCGCCAGCAGCCAAGATCGATTGGGAGGGAGCTCTGGTAGCGAGCAGTACTTC	CASSQDRLGGSSGSEQYF
NA	TRBV10-3	15	TRBJ1-1	NA	TGTGCCATCAGTGAGTCCAAATATGAAGGCACTGAAGCTTTCTTT	CAISESKYEGTEAFF
TRBD2	TRBV6-5	14	TRBJ2-3	many	TGTGCCACCAAGCGGGAGGGTCGCACAGATACGCAGTATTTT	CATKREGRTDTQYF
TRBD1	TRBV5-5	16	TRBJ2-5	few	TGTGCCAGCAGCTTGAACGGCTTGACAGGGCAAGAGACCCAGTACTTC	CASSLNGLTGQETQYF
NA	TRBV7-9	14	TRBJ1-2	few	TGTGCCAGCAGCTTAGCTCTCAGAGACTATGGCTACACCTTC	CASSLALRDYGYTF
TRBD2	TRBV6-2/TRBV6-3	16	TRBJ2-1	few	TGTGCCAGCAGTTACTTCCTTAGCGGGATCTACAATGAGCAGTTCTTC	CASSYFLSGIYNEQFF
NA	TRBV5-1	15	TRBJ2-1	few	TGCGCCAGCAGCTTGTTCAGAAGCTCCTACAATGAGCAGTTCTTC	CASSLFRSSYNEQFF
TRBD1	TRBV5-4	15	TRBJ2-5	few	TGTGCCAGCAGCTTTAGGACAGGCTCCCAAGAGACCCAGTACTTC	CASSFRTGSQETQYF
NA	TRBV6-4	14	TRBJ2-6	NA	TGTGCCAGCAGTGAGGGGGTTGGGGCCAACGTCCTGACTTTC	CASSEGVGANVLTF
TRBD2	TRBV7-8	17	TRBJ2-2	NA	TGTGCCAGCAGTCCTAGCGGGGGGGCCGGTATTACCGGGGAGCTGTTTTTT	CASSPSGGAGITGELFF
NA	TRBV6-6	15	TRBJ2-1	NA	TGTGCCAGCAGCGTAGACAGTCCCGGGTTCCATGAGCAGTTCTTC	CASSVDSPGFHEQFF
NA	TRBV5-1	17	TRBJ2-1	medium-sized	TGCGCCAGCAGCTTGTCCCCCCTGGGCGGCCCCTACAATGAGCAGTTCTTC	CASSLSPLGGPYNEQFF
NA	TRBV12-3/TRBV12-4	16	TRBJ2-2	few	TGTGCCAGCAGTTTAAGGTTGGGAGGAAACGCCGGGGAGCTGTTTTTT	CASSLRLGGNAGELFF
NA	TRBV6-5	14	TRBJ1-5	once	TGTGCCAGCAGGCGACAGGCTAGCAATCAGCCCCAGCATTTT	CASRRQASNQPQHF
TRBD2	TRBV6-2/TRBV6-3	16	TRBJ2-1	few	TGTGCCAGCAGCGGACTAGCGGGAGTCTCCTACAATGAGCAGTTCTTC	CASSGLAGVSYNEQFF
NA	TRBV15	16	TRBJ2-3	NA	TGTGCCACCAGCAGAGATATACTTGAGGTCGCAGATACGCAGTATTTT	CATSRDILEVADTQYF
TRBD1	TRBV7-9	15	TRBJ2-7	NA	TGTGCCAGCAGTCCCGGACAGGGGATTGCCTACGAGCAGTACTTC	CASSPGQGIAYEQYF
TRBD1	TRBV7-9	14	TRBJ1-2	NA	TGTGCCAGCAGCTCCTCGGACAGGGTCTATGGCTACACCTTC	CASSSSDRVYGYTF
NA	TRBV24-1	13	TRBJ2-2	few	TGTGCCACTTCTACAGAAAACACCGGGGAGCTGTTTTTT	CATSTENTGELFF
TRBD1	TRBV5-1	14	TRBJ2-7	many	TGCGCCAGCAGCTGGGGGACAGCGTTTGAGGGGCAGTACTTC	CASSWGTAFEGQYF
TRBD1	TRBV29-1	13	TRBJ1-2	NA	TGCAGCGCGGGACAGGGGCGGGACTATGGCTACACCTTC	CSAGQGRDYGYTF
NA	TRBV30	12	TRBJ1-2	few	TGTGCCGGCCCGGCGGGGTCCTATGGCTACACCTTC	CAGPAGSYGYTF
TRBD2	TRBV6-2/TRBV6-3	17	TRBJ2-2	NA	TGTGCCAGCCTAAGAAGGACTAGCGGGAGAAGGACCGGGGAGCTGTTTTTT	CASLRRTSGRRTGELFF
TRBD2	TRBV2	15	TRBJ2-3	few	TGTGCCAGTCGACTAGCGGGAGGCCGCACAGATACGCAGTATTTT	CASRLAGGRTDTQYF
NA	TRBV9	15	TRBJ2-2	few	TGTGCCAGCAGCGTATCAACAGCGAGCACCGGGGAGCTGTTTTTT	CASSVSTASTGELFF
NA	TRBV12-3/TRBV12-4	13	TRBJ1-2	NA	TGTGCCAGCAGTTTCAGGGAGACCTATGGCTACACCTTC	CASSFRETYGYTF
NA	TRBV29-1	10	TRBJ1-2	NA	TGCAGCGTTGCTTTTAATGGCTACACCTTC	CSVAFNGYTF
NA	TRBV24-1	16	TRBJ2-3	few	TGTGCCACCAGTGAATTTCTCCCCTCTAGCACAGATACGCAGTATTTT	CATSEFLPSSTDTQYF